This T cell receptor beta chain is drawn from a study of T cells in localized non-small cell lung cancer. CDR1 ENHRY and CDR2 SYGVKD come from the germline V gene. The CDR3 sequence is 15 residues long. Germline trimming cut 3 bases from V and 14 bases from J; bases unmatched to any gene: 12. Points on this clone: The target antigen is unknown.

Broader study findings: Tumor samples were not multi-region, leaving intratumor heterogeneity unexcluded.

Method: immunoSEQ multiplex PCR; TCRdb's copy keeps in-frame clones and lacks some. The repertoire holds approximately 76,000 clones, with 80% as singletons. This clonotype was sampled from an older female donor with stage I lung adenocarcinoma. The chain links TRBV10-3 to TRBJ2-1; TRBD1 agrees at 11 bases. This specimen consisted of peripheral blood, obtained before any cancer treatment. For the CDR3, the DNA is TGTGCCATCAGTGACGGGGGGACAGGGGGTCCTGGGAAGTTCTTC. Translating gives CAISDGGTGGPGKFF.